Sequencing of this T cell receptor (beta chain) was carried out in a study of T cells in Graves' hyperthyroidism and ophthalmopathy. The TCR beta CDR3 regions underwent amplification using RNA transcripts as the source. The study used the HTBI primer set for a first-round RT-PCR of the TCR CDR3. MiXCR, applied by TCRdb to the multiplex PCR reads, yields one record per CDR3 protein. The sample lists about 540,000 distinct CDR3 sequences, just over 45% occurring once. The V and J ends lost 8 bases and 5 bases respectively, with 13 bases between them. CDR3 length: 13 residues. Germline lookup yields CDR1 ENHRY and CDR2 SYGVKD.

The clonotype was recovered from a woman under 30 with Graves' hyperthyroidism. This sequence joins TRBV10-3 and TRBJ1-5; perhaps TRBD1 as D (6 bases). The sequencing sample was made of peripheral blood or thyroid tissue (not recorded which). The CDR3 nucleotides are TGTGCCATCTCACAGGGCGAACATCAGCCCCAGCATTTT. Protein product: CAISQGEHQPQHF.